This TCR beta chain was retrieved from a study of blood T cell repertoires in COVID-19. Study-level information: T cells, B-cell-depleted T cells, or PBMCs provided the cDNA or gDNA that served as material.

TCRdb's table, derived via immunoSEQ multiplex PCR, lists solely in-frame clones and lacks some. The table has 90,000 to 100,000 clones, around 80% seen once. This clone was observed a single time. This CDR3 is 11 amino acids long. CDR1 is DFQATT and CDR2 is SNEGSKA in the germline V gene (reference sequence). The ends lost 6 bases at V and 6 bases at J; junction bases unmatched: 5. The TCR was taken from a man in his 70s with acute or convalescent COVID-19. Sequencing used peripheral blood. The chain links TRBV20-1 to TRBJ2-7; 7 bases match TRBD2. The CDR3 is CSASGLGEQYF. Here the CDR3 DNA reads TGCAGTGCCAGTGGACTAGGCGAGCAGTACTTC.